The T cell receptor (beta chain) described here comes from a study of T cells after yellow fever vaccination. Making TCR cDNA involved 5'RACE template switching, which added UMIs and a universal primer site. MiXCR, applied by TCRdb to the 5' RACE reads, yields one record per CDR3 protein. The sample consists of approximately 510,000 distinct CDR3 sequences, less than 25% of them appearing once. This clonotype was detected only a few times. As yet, its antigen is unknown. Germline loops: CDR1 LGHNA, CDR2 YNFKEQ. The J segment lost 13 bases and the V segment lost 0 bases, leaving 13 bases of the junction unmatched. This CDR3 spans 15 amino acids. Points from the study as a whole: A limited proportion of clonotypes was detected within both the CD4 and CD8 compartments.

The rearrangement links TRBV4-2 to TRBJ1-1, with TRBD1 matching 8 bases. The sequence was collected from a man aged 18 to 29 who received the YFV17D yellow fever vaccine. The input for sequencing was PBMCs, taken roughly 20 days after the first yellow fever vaccination. The CDR3 DNA sequence: TGTGCCAGCAGCCAAGATAATAGAGCCAGGGGGCATGTTTTCTTT. Amino acid sequence: CASSQDNRARGHVFF.